The clone carrying this T cell receptor (beta chain) was counted many times. Its specificity is unknown. This record comes from a study of CD8 T cells in ankylosing spondylitis. Study-wide points: Matched ankylosing spondylitis synovial fluid reportedly showed significant enrichment of disease-linked clones. Disease-linked clones bore a CD8+ phenotype and were relatively rare in peripheral blood.

Quantitative 5'-RACE with molecular barcodes produced the TCR beta libraries. TCRdb processed the 5' RACE reads anew with MiXCR; each CDR3 protein has one entry. Seen here are roughly 250,000 distinct CDR3 sequences, around 7.8% observed once, and the top ten hold under 7.5%. The sequenced sample consisted of blood, either unsorted or a sorted T cell fraction (not recorded which). The TCR was taken from a male donor with ankylosing spondylitis or in good health (not recorded which).

Written as DNA, the CDR3 is TGTGCCAGCAGCTTAGAAGGTCAGTTGAACACTGAAGCTTTCTTT. It is translated as CASSLEGQLNTEAFF. The chain combines TRBV7-2 with TRBJ1-1; no firm D call. CDR1 is SGHTA and CDR2 is FQGNSA in the germline V gene. The CDR3 loop spans 15 amino acids. V was clipped by 1 base and J by 0 bases, with 9 bases between them.